The entry that follows covers one TCR beta chain sequence. Data came from immunoSEQ multiplex PCR; TCRdb stores just in-frame clones and leaves some out. The data show approximately 10,000 clones, more than 90% seen once. The sample is drawn from a study of T cells in localized non-small cell lung cancer. Per germline, CDR1 MDHEN and CDR2 SYDVKM. The CDR3 runs 14 residues. The V gene lost 6 bases and the J gene lost 2 bases, with 12 bases spanning the gap. Sequences were derived from peripheral blood, sampled before any cancer treatment. The chain recombines TRBV28 with TRBJ2-3, with D possibly TRBD2 on 6 matching bases. The TCR sequence derives from a male donor older than 55 with stage III lung adenocarcinoma. The CDR3 region is CASRWGDSTDTQYF. CDR3 coding DNA: TGTGCCAGCAGGTGGGGGGACTCCACAGATACGCAGTATTTT. Looking up the rest from reference TRBV28 and TRBJ2-3 gives the full variable domain: DVKVTQSSRYLVKRTGEKVFLECVQDMDHENMFWYRQDPGLGLRLIYFSYDVKMKEKGDIPEGYSVSREKKERFSLILESASTNQTSMYLCASRWGDSTDTQYFGPGTRLTVL.